The present T cell receptor beta chain was sequenced within a study of tumor-infiltrating lymphocytes in primary liver carcinoma. On the study more broadly: The cohort included men and women aged 30 to 69 years. Each of the growths was stage T1-T3 N0M0, extending roughly 4.2 to 11 cm across. Broader study findings: The study found a significantly higher top-250-clone fraction in tumors than in blood (p = 0.039).

A note on this clonotype: Its antigen is still unknown.

Priming with a constant-region primer yielded TCR beta cDNA from 450 to 550 ng total RNA. A slightly modified ARM-PCR protocol with three nested multiplex PCR rounds produced these TCR beta libraries. Forward primers for TRBV1-TRBV30 and a C-beta reverse primer served the first two PCR rounds, at roughly 10 cycles each. MiXCR was run by TCRdb on the multiplex PCR reads, yielding one entry per CDR3 protein. The data show roughly 180,000 distinct CDR3 sequences, about 60% seen once. The germline V gene has CDR1 SGHNT and CDR2 YENEEA. This CDR3 comprises 13 residues. V lost 0 bases to trimming and J lost 6 bases, with 3 bases between them. Unsorted whole blood yielded the blood RNA, and germline DNA was also extracted.

Sequencing was done on a sample of peripheral blood. This sequence was found in a middle-aged man with primary liver carcinoma and hepatitis B virus infection. The chain combines TRBV11-3 with TRBJ1-6; D call uncertain. The CDR3 is CASSLDPNSPLHF. As DNA, the CDR3 is TGTGCCAGCAGCTTAGATCCTAATTCACCCCTCCACTTT.